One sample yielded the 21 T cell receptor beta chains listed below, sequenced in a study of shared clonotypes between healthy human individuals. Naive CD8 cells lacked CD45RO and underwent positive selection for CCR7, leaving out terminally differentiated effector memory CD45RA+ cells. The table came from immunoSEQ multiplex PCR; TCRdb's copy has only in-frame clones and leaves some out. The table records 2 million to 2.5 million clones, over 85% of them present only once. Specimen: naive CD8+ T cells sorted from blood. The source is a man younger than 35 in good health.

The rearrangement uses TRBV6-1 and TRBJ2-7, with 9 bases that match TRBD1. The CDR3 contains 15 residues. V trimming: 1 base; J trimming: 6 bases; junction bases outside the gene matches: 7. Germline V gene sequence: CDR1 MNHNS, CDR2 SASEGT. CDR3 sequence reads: CASSEDGGTGFEQYF. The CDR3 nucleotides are TGTGCCAGCAGTGAAGATGGCGGGACAGGGTTCGAGCAGTACTTC.

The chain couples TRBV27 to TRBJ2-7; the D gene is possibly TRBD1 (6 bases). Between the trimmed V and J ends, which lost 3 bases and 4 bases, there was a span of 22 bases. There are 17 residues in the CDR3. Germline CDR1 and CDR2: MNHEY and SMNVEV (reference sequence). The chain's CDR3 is CASSFSPPGRGEYEQYF. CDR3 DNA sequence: TGTGCCAGCAGTTTTTCCCCCCCAGGCAGGGGAGAGTACGAGCAGTACTTC.

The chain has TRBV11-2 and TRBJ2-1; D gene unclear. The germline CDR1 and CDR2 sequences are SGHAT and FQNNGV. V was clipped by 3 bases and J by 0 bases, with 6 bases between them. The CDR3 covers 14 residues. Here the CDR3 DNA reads TGTGCCAGCAGCTTTAGCCCCTCCTACAATGAGCAGTTCTTC. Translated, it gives CASSFSPSYNEQFF.

As DNA, the CDR3 is TGCGCCAGCAGCCAAGATTCTGCCCACGGCACAGATACGCAGTATTTT. The encoded protein is CASSQDSAHGTDTQYF. The J gene is TRBJ2-3, the V gene TRBV4-1; D unclear. The CDR3 has 16 residues. V dropped 0 bases and J dropped 1 base, with 11 bases sitting between them. CDR1 and CDR2 from the germline V gene are MGHRA and YSYEKL.

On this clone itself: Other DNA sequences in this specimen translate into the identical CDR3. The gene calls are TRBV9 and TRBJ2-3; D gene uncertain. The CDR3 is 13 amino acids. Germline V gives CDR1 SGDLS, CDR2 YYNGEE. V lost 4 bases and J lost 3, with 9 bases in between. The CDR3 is CASSPWGTDTQYF. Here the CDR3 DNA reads TGTGCCAGCAGCCCCTGGGGTACAGATACGCAGTATTTT.

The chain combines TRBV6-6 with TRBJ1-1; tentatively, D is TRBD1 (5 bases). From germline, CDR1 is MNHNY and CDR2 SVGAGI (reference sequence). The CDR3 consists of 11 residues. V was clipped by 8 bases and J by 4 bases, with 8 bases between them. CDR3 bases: TGTGCCAGCTGGGACCCCACTGAAGCTTTCTTT. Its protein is CASWDPTEAFF.

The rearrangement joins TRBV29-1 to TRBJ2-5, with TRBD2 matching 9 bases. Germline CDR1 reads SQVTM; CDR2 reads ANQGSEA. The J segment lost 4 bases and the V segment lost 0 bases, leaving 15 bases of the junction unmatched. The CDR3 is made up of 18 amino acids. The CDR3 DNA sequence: TGCAGCGTTGAAGATTACGACACGGCGGGAGGGCCAATAGAGACCCAGTACTTC. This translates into CSVEDYDTAGGPIETQYF.

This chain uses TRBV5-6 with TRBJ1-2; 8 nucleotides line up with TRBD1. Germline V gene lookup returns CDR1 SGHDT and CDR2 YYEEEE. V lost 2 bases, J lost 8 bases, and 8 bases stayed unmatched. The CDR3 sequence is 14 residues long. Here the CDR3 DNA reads TGTGCCAGCAGCTTCCGACGACAGGGGCACGGCTACACCTTC. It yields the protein CASSFRRQGHGYTF.

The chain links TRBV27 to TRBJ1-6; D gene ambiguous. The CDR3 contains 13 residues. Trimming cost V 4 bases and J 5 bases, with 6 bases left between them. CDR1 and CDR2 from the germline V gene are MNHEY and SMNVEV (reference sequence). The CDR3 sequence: CASSWQNNSPLHF. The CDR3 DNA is TGTGCCAGCAGTTGGCAGAATAATTCACCCCTCCACTTT.

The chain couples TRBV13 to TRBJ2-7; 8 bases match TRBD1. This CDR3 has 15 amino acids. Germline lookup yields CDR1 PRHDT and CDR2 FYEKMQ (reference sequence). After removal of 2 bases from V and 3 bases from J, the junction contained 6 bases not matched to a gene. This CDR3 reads CASSLIGTGHYEQYF. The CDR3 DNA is TGTGCCAGCAGCTTAATTGGGACAGGACACTACGAGCAGTACTTC. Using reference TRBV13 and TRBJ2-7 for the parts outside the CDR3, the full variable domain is AAGVIQSPRHLIKEKRETATLKCYPIPRHDTVYWYQQGPGQDPQFLISFYEKMQSDKGSIPDRFSAQQFSDYHSELNMSSLELGDSALYFCASSLIGTGHYEQYFGPGTRLTVT.

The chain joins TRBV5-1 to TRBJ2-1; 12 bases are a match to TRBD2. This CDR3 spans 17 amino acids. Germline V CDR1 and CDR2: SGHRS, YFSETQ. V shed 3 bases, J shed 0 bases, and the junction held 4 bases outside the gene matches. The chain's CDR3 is CASSWLAGGSSYNEQFF. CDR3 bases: TGCGCCAGCAGCTGGCTAGCGGGAGGGAGCTCCTACAATGAGCAGTTCTTC.

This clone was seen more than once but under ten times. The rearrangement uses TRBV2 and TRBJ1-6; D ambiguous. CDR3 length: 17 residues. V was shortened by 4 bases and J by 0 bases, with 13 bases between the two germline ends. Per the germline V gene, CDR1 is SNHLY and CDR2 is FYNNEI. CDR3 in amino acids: CASSGPHGSSYNSPLHF. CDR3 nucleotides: TGTGCCAGCAGTGGCCCGCACGGGAGCTCCTATAATTCACCCCTCCACTTT.

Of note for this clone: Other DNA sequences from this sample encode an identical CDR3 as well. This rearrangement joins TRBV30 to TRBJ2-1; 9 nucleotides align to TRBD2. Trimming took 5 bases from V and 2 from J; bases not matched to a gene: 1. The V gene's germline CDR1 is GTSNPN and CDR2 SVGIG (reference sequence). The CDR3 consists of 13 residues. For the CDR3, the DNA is TGTGCCTGGGCGGGGGGGCCCTACAATGAGCAGTTCTTC. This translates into CAWAGGPYNEQFF.

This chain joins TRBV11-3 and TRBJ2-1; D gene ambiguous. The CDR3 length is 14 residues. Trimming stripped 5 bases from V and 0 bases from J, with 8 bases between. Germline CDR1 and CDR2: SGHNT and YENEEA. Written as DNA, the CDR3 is TGTGCCAGCAGCGATCGGAGCTCCTACAATGAGCAGTTCTTC. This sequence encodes CASSDRSSYNEQFF.

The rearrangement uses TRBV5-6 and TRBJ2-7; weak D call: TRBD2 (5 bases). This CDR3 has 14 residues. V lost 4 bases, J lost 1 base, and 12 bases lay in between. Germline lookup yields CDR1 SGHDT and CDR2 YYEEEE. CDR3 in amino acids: CASSPNRGSYEQYF. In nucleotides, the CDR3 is TGTGCCAGCAGCCCGAACCGCGGGTCCTACGAGCAGTACTTC.

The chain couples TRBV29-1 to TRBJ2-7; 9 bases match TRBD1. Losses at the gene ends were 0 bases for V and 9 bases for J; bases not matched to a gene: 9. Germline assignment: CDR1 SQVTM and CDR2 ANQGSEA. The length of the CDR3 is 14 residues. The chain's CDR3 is CSVEDWDRDVGQYF. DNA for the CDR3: TGCAGCGTTGAAGATTGGGACAGGGATGTTGGGCAGTACTTC.

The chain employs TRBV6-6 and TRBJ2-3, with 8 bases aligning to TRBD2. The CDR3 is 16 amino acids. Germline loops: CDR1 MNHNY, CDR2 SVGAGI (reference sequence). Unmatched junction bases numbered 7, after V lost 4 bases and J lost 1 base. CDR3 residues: CASSSYSGEGTDTQYF. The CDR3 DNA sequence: TGTGCCAGCAGTTCCTATAGCGGGGAAGGCACAGATACGCAGTATTTT.

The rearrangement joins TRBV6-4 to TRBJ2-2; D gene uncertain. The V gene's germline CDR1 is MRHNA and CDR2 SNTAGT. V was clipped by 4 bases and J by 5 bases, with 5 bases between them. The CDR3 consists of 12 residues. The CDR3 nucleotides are TGTGCCAGCAGTGGGGGAACCGGGGAGCTGTTTTTT. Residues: CASSGGTGELFF.

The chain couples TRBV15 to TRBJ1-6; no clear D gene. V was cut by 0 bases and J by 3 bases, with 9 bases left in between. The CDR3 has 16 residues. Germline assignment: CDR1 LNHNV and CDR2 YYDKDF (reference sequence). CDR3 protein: CATSRDRSDYNSPLHF. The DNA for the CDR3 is TGTGCCACCAGCAGAGATCGGTCTGACTATAATTCACCCCTCCACTTT.

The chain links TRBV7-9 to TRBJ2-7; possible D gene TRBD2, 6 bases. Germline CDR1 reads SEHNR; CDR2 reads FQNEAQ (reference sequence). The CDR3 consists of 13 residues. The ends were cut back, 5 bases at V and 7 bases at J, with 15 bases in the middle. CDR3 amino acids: CASSGWDLKEQYF. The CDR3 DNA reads TGTGCCAGCAGCGGGTGGGACTTAAAAGAGCAGTACTTC.

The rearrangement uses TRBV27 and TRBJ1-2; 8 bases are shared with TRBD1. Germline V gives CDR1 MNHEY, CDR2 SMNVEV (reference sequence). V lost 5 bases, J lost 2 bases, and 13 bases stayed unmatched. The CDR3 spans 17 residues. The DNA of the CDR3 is TGTGCCAGCAGTACACGACAGGGGTCCTCCACCAACTATGGCTACACCTTC. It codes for CASSTRQGSSTNYGYTF.